Listed below are T cell receptor beta chains from one sample, sequenced in a study of regulatory T cells in long-lasting Graves disease. Via MiXCR, TCRdb re-called the multiplex PCR reads, giving one row per CDR3 protein. The sample lists 300,000 to 500,000 distinct CDR3 sequences; roughly 20% were seen once. Source: peripheral blood mononuclear cells (PBMCs), taken when the disease was refractory, from a patient treated with antithyroid drugs. The receptor source for this set is a female donor with Graves disease. Both conserved end residues are part of each CDR3. Each record gives: clone size, J gene, V gene, D gene, CDR3 protein, CDR3 DNA. The D gene is left open where the match is weak. Not every row has a clone size; where given, it reads once, few, many or a size class.

size: few; J: TRBJ1-1; V: TRBV6-2/TRBV6-3; D: -; CDR3: CASSYSLPSSEAFF; DNA: TGTGCCAGCAGTTACTCCCTGCCTTCCAGCGAAGCTTTCTTT
size: -; J: TRBJ2-7; V: TRBV24-1; D: -; CDR3: CATSDLQGYGQYF; DNA: TGTGCCACCAGTGATTTACAGGGTTACGGGCAGTACTTC
size: -; J: TRBJ2-7; V: TRBV24-1; D: TRBD1; CDR3: CATSFRGQSEQYF; DNA: TGTGCCACCAGTTTCAGGGGGCAGAGCGAGCAGTACTTC
size: many; J: TRBJ1-2; V: TRBV7-2; D: -; CDR3: CASSLVDRRVPWGTF; DNA: TGTGCCAGCAGCTTAGTCGACAGGCGGGTGCCTTGGGGCACCTTC
size: once; J: TRBJ2-2; V: TRBV7-9; D: -; CDR3: CASSLEQGLAGELFF; DNA: TGTGCCAGCAGCTTAGAACAGGGACTCGCCGGGGAGCTGTTTTTT
size: many; J: TRBJ1-2; V: TRBV28; D: -; CDR3: CASSSVAYTF; DNA: TGTGCCAGCAGTTCCGTTGCCTACACCTTC
size: many; J: TRBJ1-1; V: TRBV20-1; D: -; CDR3: CSARGWEGDTEAFF; DNA: TGCAGTGCTAGAGGTTGGGAGGGGGACACTGAAGCTTTCTTT
size: -; J: TRBJ1-2; V: TRBV10-3; D: TRBD1; CDR3: CAIRASRGTDYGYTF; DNA: TGTGCCATCAGAGCTTCCAGGGGGACTGACTATGGCTACACCTTC
size: many; J: TRBJ1-2; V: TRBV2; D: TRBD1; CDR3: CASSAGQGNYGYTF; DNA: TGTGCCAGCAGTGCGGGACAGGGAAACTATGGCTACACCTTC
size: many; J: TRBJ1-5; V: TRBV10-1; D: -; CDR3: CASSEGHEGNQPQHF; DNA: TGCGCCAGCAGTGAGGGGCACGAGGGAAATCAGCCCCAGCATTTT
size: many; J: TRBJ1-6; V: TRBV27; D: -; CDR3: CASSLISAEDYNSPLHF; DNA: TGTGCCAGCAGCCTCATATCCGCGGAAGATTATAATTCACCCCTCCACTTT
size: -; J: TRBJ1-1; V: TRBV18; D: TRBD1; CDR3: CASSPTIDRGRGSFF; DNA: TGTGCCAGCTCACCCACCATCGACAGGGGACGAGGATCGTTCTTT
size: few; J: TRBJ1-4; V: TRBV14; D: -; CDR3: CASSQGGLGEKLFF; DNA: TGTGCCAGCAGCCAAGGGGGTTTGGGTGAAAAACTGTTTTTT
size: -; J: TRBJ2-7; V: TRBV10-2; D: TRBD1; CDR3: CASRSGQGNEQYF; DNA: TGCGCCAGCAGGTCGGGACAGGGGAACGAGCAGTACTTC
size: many; J: TRBJ1-2; V: TRBV5-1; D: TRBD1; CDR3: CASRVGTGNYGYTF; DNA: TGCGCCAGCAGGGTCGGGACAGGGAACTATGGCTACACCTTC
size: -; J: TRBJ1-5; V: TRBV24-1; D: -; CDR3: CATSEDYQGEGGNQPQHF; DNA: TGTGCCACCAGTGAAGACTATCAGGGCGAAGGGGGCAATCAGCCCCAGCATTTT
size: -; J: TRBJ2-6; V: TRBV6-1; D: -; CDR3: CASKDPGGANVLTF; DNA: TGTGCCAGCAAAGACCCGGGAGGGGCCAACGTCCTGACTTTC
size: many; J: TRBJ1-2; V: TRBV27; D: -; CDR3: CASSPSGVGDGYTF; DNA: TGTGCCAGCAGCCCCAGTGGGGTTGGGGATGGCTACACCTTC
size: few; J: TRBJ1-6; V: TRBV6-1; D: -; CDR3: CASTQPRTNNSPLHF; DNA: TGTGCCAGCACTCAACCCCGGACTAATAATTCACCCCTCCACTTT
size: -; J: TRBJ2-7; V: TRBV5-1; D: TRBD2; CDR3: CASSSGVAGGPKGSEQYF; DNA: TGCGCCAGCAGCTCAGGAGTAGCGGGAGGGCCAAAGGGATCCGAGCAGTACTTC
size: -; J: TRBJ2-5; V: TRBV4-1; D: -; CDR3: CASSHRGSNQETQYF; DNA: TGCGCCAGCAGCCACAGAGGTTCAAACCAAGAGACCCAGTACTTC
size: many; J: TRBJ2-7; V: TRBV6-1; D: -; CDR3: CASSKPSATSYEQYF; DNA: TGTGCCAGCAGTAAGCCTAGCGCCACCTCCTACGAGCAGTACTTC
size: many; J: TRBJ2-5; V: TRBV7-3; D: TRBD2; CDR3: CASSLTSGNQETQYF; DNA: TGTGCCAGCAGCTTAACGAGCGGGAACCAAGAGACCCAGTACTTC
size: many; J: TRBJ2-5; V: TRBV2; D: TRBD2; CDR3: CASSEGAGATRGETQYF; DNA: TGTGCCAGCAGTGAAGGAGCGGGAGCTACTAGAGGAGAGACCCAGTACTTC
size: -; J: TRBJ1-5; V: TRBV6-1; D: TRBD1; CDR3: CASTGQENQPQHF; DNA: TGTGCCAGCACTGGACAGGAGAATCAGCCCCAGCATTTT
size: many; J: TRBJ2-7; V: TRBV12-3/TRBV12-4; D: TRBD1; CDR3: CASSPGGVHEQYF; DNA: TGTGCCAGCAGCCCAGGGGGCGTCCACGAGCAGTACTTC
size: many; J: TRBJ1-1; V: TRBV2; D: -; CDR3: CASSEDGNTEAFF; DNA: TGTGCCAGCAGTGAAGACGGGAACACTGAAGCTTTCTTT
size: many; J: TRBJ1-1; V: TRBV9; D: TRBD1; CDR3: CASSTSLRQGGNTEAFF; DNA: TGTGCCAGCAGCACATCACTCCGACAGGGCGGTAACACTGAAGCTTTCTTT
size: many; J: TRBJ1-2; V: TRBV18; D: -; CDR3: CASSPPVEGRYGYTF; DNA: TGTGCCAGCTCACCACCGGTAGAGGGAAGGTATGGCTACACCTTC
size: many; J: TRBJ1-1; V: TRBV27; D: -; CDR3: CASSLVRRGTEAFF; DNA: TGTGCCAGCAGTTTAGTCAGGAGAGGCACTGAAGCTTTCTTT
size: -; J: TRBJ2-5; V: TRBV19; D: -; CDR3: CASRNTGQETQYF; DNA: TGTGCCAGTAGGAATACGGGCCAAGAGACCCAGTACTTC
size: -; J: TRBJ2-7; V: TRBV7-8; D: TRBD1; CDR3: CASSLGTGLNEQYF; DNA: TGTGCCAGCAGCTTAGGGACAGGGCTAAACGAGCAGTACTTC
size: -; J: TRBJ1-1; V: TRBV29-1; D: -; CDR3: CSASPGARTAFF; DNA: TGCAGCGCTTCACCGGGCGCGCGTACGGCTTTCTTT
size: -; J: TRBJ2-1; V: TRBV5-8; D: TRBD2; CDR3: CASSLKFGLAIYNEQFF; DNA: TGTGCCAGCAGCTTGAAATTTGGACTAGCGATCTACAATGAGCAGTTCTTC
size: -; J: TRBJ1-5; V: TRBV27; D: -; CDR3: CASSLSGLPPQPQHF; DNA: TGTGCCAGCAGTTTATCGGGGTTACCCCCTCAGCCCCAGCATTTT
size: many; J: TRBJ2-7; V: TRBV7-2; D: -; CDR3: CASSLALGGYYEQYF; DNA: TGTGCCAGCAGCTTAGCGTTAGGCGGGTACTACGAGCAGTACTTC
size: few; J: TRBJ2-7; V: TRBV6-5; D: TRBD1; CDR3: CASSYSLDRGHSYEQYF; DNA: TGTGCCAGCAGTTACTCATTGGACAGGGGTCACTCCTACGAGCAGTACTTC
size: -; J: TRBJ2-7; V: TRBV7-6; D: TRBD1; CDR3: CASSPRTGNEQYF; DNA: TGTGCCAGCAGCCCACGGACAGGCAACGAGCAGTACTTC
size: many; J: TRBJ2-7; V: TRBV7-8; D: -; CDR3: CASSFQRNYEQYF; DNA: TGTGCCAGCAGCTTCCAGCGGAACTACGAGCAGTACTTC
size: -; J: TRBJ2-5; V: TRBV2; D: -; CDR3: CASGQSETQYF; DNA: TGTGCCAGCGGCCAGAGCGAGACCCAGTACTTC
size: few; J: TRBJ1-6; V: TRBV27; D: -; CDR3: CASGIVEDAPLHF; DNA: TGTGCCAGCGGAATTGTGGAAGACGCACCCCTCCACTTT
size: -; J: TRBJ2-1; V: TRBV6-1; D: TRBD1; CDR3: CASRKPGQDYNEQFF; DNA: TGTGCCAGCAGAAAACCGGGACAGGACTACAATGAGCAGTTCTTC
size: -; J: TRBJ2-5; V: TRBV24-1; D: TRBD1; CDR3: CATSGNRGTGETQYF; DNA: TGTGCCACCAGTGGAAACAGGGGGACCGGGGAGACCCAGTACTTC
size: few; J: TRBJ1-5; V: TRBV30; D: -; CDR3: CAWSVPSGLGDQPQHF; DNA: TGTGCCTGGAGTGTACCTTCCGGACTGGGGGATCAGCCCCAGCATTTT
size: once; J: TRBJ2-7; V: TRBV11-2; D: TRBD1; CDR3: CASSLLWDRYYGQYF; DNA: TGTGCCAGCAGCTTATTATGGGACAGATACTACGGGCAGTACTTC
size: few; J: TRBJ2-5; V: TRBV6-5; D: TRBD2; CDR3: CASSLVAGGPGETQYF; DNA: TGTGCCAGCAGTTTGGTAGCGGGAGGGCCAGGGGAGACCCAGTACTTC
size: many; J: TRBJ2-2; V: TRBV12-3/TRBV12-4; D: -; CDR3: CASSLLLVGTGELFF; DNA: TGTGCCAGCAGTTTGCTACTAGTTGGGACCGGGGAGCTGTTTTTT
size: -; J: TRBJ2-7; V: TRBV5-1; D: -; CDR3: CASSLATSRFEQYF; DNA: TGCGCCAGCAGCTTGGCCACTAGCCGGTTCGAGCAGTACTTC
size: few; J: TRBJ1-5; V: TRBV5-1; D: -; CDR3: CATAVAEGQPQHF; DNA: TGCGCCACCGCCGTAGCCGAGGGACAGCCCCAGCATTTT
size: -; J: TRBJ2-5; V: TRBV25-1; D: TRBD2; CDR3: CASSDQPGLAGKETQYF; DNA: TGTGCCAGCAGTGACCAGCCGGGACTAGCGGGAAAAGAGACCCAGTACTTC
size: many; J: TRBJ2-7; V: TRBV2; D: TRBD2; CDR3: CASVGLAESYEQYF; DNA: TGTGCCAGCGTCGGACTAGCGGAATCCTACGAGCAGTACTTC
size: few; J: TRBJ2-7; V: TRBV29-1; D: TRBD1; CDR3: CSVADRGSYEQYF; DNA: TGCAGCGTTGCCGACAGGGGGTCCTACGAGCAGTACTTC
size: few; J: TRBJ2-7; V: TRBV9; D: TRBD2; CDR3: CASSVSGRQDEQYF; DNA: TGTGCCAGCAGCGTTAGCGGGAGGCAGGACGAGCAGTACTTC
size: -; J: TRBJ2-1; V: TRBV20-1; D: TRBD2; CDR3: CSAPRLAGVFF; DNA: TGCAGTGCCCCGAGACTAGCGGGAGTGTTCTTC
size: -; J: TRBJ2-7; V: TRBV19; D: -; CDR3: CASSQAASSYEQYF; DNA: TGTGCCAGTAGCCAGGCAGCGAGCTCCTACGAGCAGTACTTC
size: few; J: TRBJ1-6; V: TRBV4-3; D: -; CDR3: CASSQDRGIASPLHF; DNA: TGCGCCAGCAGCCAAGATCGGGGGATCGCTTCACCCCTCCACTTT
size: few; J: TRBJ2-7; V: TRBV4-1; D: -; CDR3: CASSQGGDRYLWEQYF; DNA: TGCGCCAGCAGCCAAGGGGGAGACAGGTACCTTTGGGAGCAGTACTTC